A single sample gave rise to the 22 T cell receptor beta chains below, sequenced in a study of Graves' ophthalmopathy and Graves' hyperthyroidism. For repertoire sequencing, the TCR beta CDR3 regions were amplified from RNA transcripts. First-round RT-PCR employed HTBI primers, with a second-round multiplex PCR after it. TCRdb ran MiXCR on the multiplex PCR reads and lists one entry per CDR3 protein. This sample has under 200,000 distinct CDR3 sequences, with less than 45% found just once. The sample was peripheral blood. Receptors were obtained from a woman aged 40 to 55 with Graves' ophthalmopathy.

There are many counts of this clonotype. The rearrangement links TRBV11-2 to TRBJ2-2, with TRBD1 as a possible D gene (5 bases). V dropped 3 bases and J dropped 4 bases, with 15 bases sitting between them. The CDR3 is 16 residues long. Germline V gene lookup returns CDR1 SGHAT and CDR2 FQNNGV. For the CDR3, the DNA is TGTGCCAGCAGCTTTTTTGGGCAGGGTGGCACCGGGGAGCTGTTTTTT. This translates into CASSFFGQGGTGELFF.

Many counts were recorded for this clonotype. The V call is TRBV2, the J call TRBJ1-5; D gene unclear. The CDR3 extends over 14 amino acids. The V gene's germline CDR1 is SNHLY and CDR2 FYNNEI. Trimming left V 3 bases short and J 1 base short, with 7 bases between. DNA for the CDR3: TGTGCCAGCAGTGAGGCGGACAGCAATCAGCCCCAGCATTTT. It yields the protein CASSEADSNQPQHF.

This clonotype appeared many times. The gene calls are TRBV29-1 and TRBJ2-3; no clear D. CDR3 length: 11 amino acids. Trimming shortened V by 3 bases and J by 4 bases, and 5 bases separated the two germline ends. Germline CDR1 is SQVTM and CDR2 is ANQGSEA. Written as DNA, the CDR3 is TGCAGCGTTGATGGGGCAGATACGCAGTATTTT. It specifies CSVDGADTQYF.

This clonotype appeared a few times. The CDR3 DNA sequence: TGTGCCAGCAGTCCCGTGTCGAACACTGAAGCTTTCTTT. Translating gives CASSPVSNTEAFF. The V gene is TRBV12-3 or TRBV12-4, the J gene TRBJ1-1; no clear D gene. CDR3 length equals 13 residues. Trimming left V 5 bases short and J 1 base short, with 8 bases between.

This clonotype is a singleton in its sample. The J gene is TRBJ1-1, the V gene TRBV12-3 or TRBV12-4, with 10 bases that match TRBD1. The CDR3 contains 16 residues. J lost 6 bases, V lost 5 bases, and 12 bases had no gene match. CDR3: CASSPVGSDRGPEAFF. The CDR3 region has the DNA TGTGCCAGCAGTCCAGTAGGGAGCGACAGGGGGCCTGAAGCTTTCTTT.

This clonotype was picked up many times. The rearrangement joins TRBV27 to TRBJ2-7; D remains ambiguous. Germline V gene data show CDR1 as MNHEY and CDR2 as SMNVEV (reference sequence). This CDR3 region has 16 residues. V lost 2 bases and J lost 7, with 21 bases in between. The CDR3 sequence is CASSLMPGPSYGEQYF. CDR3 nucleotide sequence: TGTGCCAGCAGTTTAATGCCAGGTCCCTCTTATGGAGAGCAGTACTTC.

In its sample, this clonotype was seen many times. The V call is TRBV28, the J call TRBJ1-2; 7 bases align to TRBD1. This CDR3 has 11 residues. The junction had 2 bases not matched to a gene; V was cut back by 10 bases and J by 3 bases. CDR1 is MDHEN, CDR2 SYDVKM, per germline. CDR3 sequence reads: CATDRDYGYTF. CDR3 nucleotides: TGTGCCACCGACAGGGACTATGGCTACACCTTC.

There are many counts of this clonotype. V usage is TRBV6-5 and J usage is TRBJ1-1; TRBD1 matches at 10 bases. V shed 6 bases and J 7 bases; nucleotides not matched to a gene: 8. The CDR3 totals 14 residues. Germline V gene lookup returns CDR1 MNHEY and CDR2 SVGAGI. Here the CDR3 reads CASRTRTGGIEAFF. For the CDR3, the DNA is TGTGCCAGCAGGACCAGGACAGGGGGGATTGAAGCTTTCTTT.

This clonotype was recorded at least ten times. V usage is TRBV28 and J usage is TRBJ2-7; D gene uncertain. CDR1 and CDR2 (germline): MDHEN, SYDVKM. The CDR3 consists of 13 residues. V shed 2 bases and J shed 4 bases, with 9 bases lying between them. The CDR3 spells CASSLAGGYEQYF. Here the CDR3 DNA reads TGTGCCAGCAGTTTAGCCGGTGGTTACGAGCAGTACTTC.

J is TRBJ2-5 and V is TRBV12-3 or TRBV12-4, with a weak D call TRBD2 (5 bases). Trimming removed 1 base at V and 0 bases at J, with 9 bases between. The CDR3 is 15 residues long. The CDR3 coding sequence is TGTGCCAGCAGTTTAGAAGGAGGCTACCAAGAGACCCAGTACTTC. Translation: CASSLEGGYQETQYF.

This clonotype was recorded at least ten times. The rearrangement joins TRBV20-1 to TRBJ2-6; D is possibly TRBD2 (6 bases). Trimming left V 1 base short and J 4 bases short, with 20 bases between. Looked up from germline, CDR1 is DFQATT and CDR2 is SNEGSKA (reference sequence). This CDR3 is 18 amino acids long. The CDR3 DNA is TGCAGTGCTAGAGTTAGTGGAGGGTCAGGATCCGGGGCCAACGTCCTGACTTTC. Its translation is CSARVSGGSGSGANVLTF.

The chain combines TRBV7-3 with TRBJ2-5; 9 bases align to TRBD1. Looked up from germline, CDR1 is SGHTA and CDR2 is FQGTGA. V was clipped by 6 bases and J by 5 bases; unmatched bases: 7. This CDR3 has 14 amino acids. CDR3 sequence: CASSRSGQGETQYF. The CDR3 bases are TGTGCCAGCAGTCGTAGCGGACAGGGGGAGACCCAGTACTTC.

This clonotype was seen at least ten times. J is TRBJ1-1 and V is TRBV12-3 or TRBV12-4, with 7 bases fitting TRBD1. The V gene end was trimmed by 7 bases and the J gene end by 2 bases; junction bases not matched to a gene: 10. The CDR3 covers 15 residues. CDR3 DNA sequence: TGTGCCAGCATTCGGGGCGGGACAGTCAACACTGAAGCTTTCTTT. This gives the protein CASIRGGTVNTEAFF.

This clonotype has only a few counts. The chain uses TRBV6-2 or TRBV6-3 and TRBJ1-5; 7 bases agree with TRBD1. This CDR3 comprises 15 residues. V lost 3 bases and J lost 4; bases outside the gene matches: 6. Germline assignment: CDR1 MNHEY and CDR2 SVGEGT. This CDR3 reads CASSYSSGGNQPQHF. CDR3 in DNA: TGTGCCAGCAGTTATTCCTCAGGGGGTAATCAGCCCCAGCATTTT.

This clonotype was picked up many times. The chain links TRBV19 to TRBJ2-7; D is tentatively TRBD1 or TRBD2 (5 bases each). The CDR3 totals 15 residues. Germline CDR1 reads LNHDA; CDR2 reads SQIVND (reference sequence). V lost 6 bases and J 2 bases, leaving 17 bases between the germline ends. CDR3 coding DNA: TGTGCCAGTAGCCCGGCCGGGACCCCTACCTACGAGCAGTACTTC. Protein product: CASSPAGTPTYEQYF.

The chain is built from TRBV5-1 and TRBJ2-7, with a tentative D call TRBD2 (6 bases). Germline V gene lookup returns CDR1 SGHRS and CDR2 YFSETQ. The V gene lost 4 bases and the J gene lost 1 base, with 15 bases spanning the gap. CDR3 length: 15 residues. The CDR3 here is CASSRGADYSYEQYF. The CDR3 DNA reads as TGCGCCAGCAGCCGCGGGGCCGATTATTCCTACGAGCAGTACTTC.

The chain has TRBV10-1 and TRBJ2-2; no reliable D call. With 6 bases removed from V and 4 bases from J, the gap between germline ends came to 15 bases. There are 15 residues in the CDR3. The V gene's germline CDR1 is WNHNN and CDR2 SYGVQD (reference sequence). The CDR3 sequence: CASRVVRTSTGELFF. In nucleotides, the CDR3 is TGCGCCAGCAGGGTTGTACGGACGTCCACCGGGGAGCTGTTTTTT.

This clonotype was found a few times. In DNA, the CDR3 is TGTGCCAGCAGTTTGGGCCGGGACAGGGGAATCCACGAGCAGTACTTC. Its translation is CASSLGRDRGIHEQYF. V and J are TRBV12-3 or TRBV12-4 and TRBJ2-7; TRBD1 matches 10 bases. CDR3 length: 16 amino acids. Unmatched junction bases numbered 10, after V lost 3 bases and J lost 5 bases.

This clonotype was found many times. This chain links TRBV6-1 with TRBJ2-7, with 11 bases matching TRBD1. The germline CDR1 and CDR2 sequences are MNHNS and SASEGT. V lost 9 bases to trimming and J lost 5 bases; unmatched junction nucleotides: 9. This CDR3 contains 14 residues. The CDR3 nucleotides read TGTGCCAGTAATCGGGACAGGGGGAACCACGAGCAGTACTTC. This codes for CASNRDRGNHEQYF.

The CDR3 reads CASSVADHGYTF. The CDR3 DNA sequence: TGTGCCAGCAGCGTAGCAGACCATGGCTACACCTTC. The rearrangement links TRBV9 to TRBJ1-2; D is ambiguous. V was clipped by 0 bases and J by 6 bases, with 6 bases between them. The CDR3 totals 12 residues. The germline V gene encodes CDR1 SGDLS and CDR2 YYNGEE.

The sample holds many counts of this clonotype. The CDR3 loop reads CATQRQGDTEAFF. In DNA, the CDR3 is TGCGCCACCCAGAGACAGGGAGATACTGAAGCTTTCTTT. This chain links TRBV5-1 with TRBJ1-1, with 7 bases fitting TRBD1. This CDR3 is 13 amino acids long. With V trimmed by 9 bases and J by 5 bases, 10 bases remained unmatched. Per the germline V gene, CDR1 is SGHRS and CDR2 is YFSETQ.

There are many counts of this clonotype. The V gene is TRBV29-1, the J gene TRBJ2-7; TRBD2 agrees at 7 bases. With V trimmed by 2 bases and J by 4 bases, 2 bases remained unmatched. The CDR3 contains 12 residues. Per the germline V gene, CDR1 is SQVTM and CDR2 is ANQGSEA. CDR3 residues: CSVETSDYEQYF. DNA of the CDR3: TGCAGCGTTGAAACTAGCGATTACGAGCAGTACTTC.